One and the same sample provided the 18 T cell receptor beta chains below, sequenced in a study of T cell repertoires in cytomegalovirus infection (dated by TCRdb to between 2018 and 2021). The run used an Illumina HiSeq 1500. TCRdb itself trimmed the public reads at Q25 with fastp, ran MiXCR and retained productive beta chains. Entries are consolidated by CDR3 protein sequence, retaining the most common genes and DNA. Recorded for this sample are about 97,000 distinct CDR3 sequences; about 15% of them occurred a single time. The top ten constitute 8% to 9.5% of the sample. The sequenced sample was PBMCs. These receptors were obtained from a human donor in good health (CMV status not recorded). Some clones in this sample may be carry-over from other donors' samples.

As for this clonotype: Germline is not matched at one junction end, which may reflect a read error. CDR3 in DNA: TGTGCCAGCAGCTTAGGCTGGGGGACCAGGAACTTC. Translating gives CASSLGWGTRNF. V and J are TRBV7-9 and TRBJ2-7, with D perhaps given as TRBD1 or TRBD2 (5 bases each). In germline, CDR1 is SEHNR, CDR2 FQNEAQ (reference sequence). This CDR3 spans 12 amino acids.

At least ten counts were recorded for this clonotype. The chain employs TRBV7-9 and TRBJ2-7, with D hard to call. Per the germline V gene, CDR1 is SEHNR and CDR2 is FQNEAQ (reference sequence). The length of the CDR3 is 13 residues. Trimming pared 4 bases from V and 4 bases from J, leaving 11 bases between. CDR3 nucleotides: TGTGCCAGCAGCTCCCCTAGTAGATACGAGCAGTACTTC. It translates to CASSSPSRYEQYF.

This clonotype was counted at least ten times. This chain connects TRBV7-3 to TRBJ1-2; tentatively, D is TRBD1 (6 bases). The V end was cut by 5 bases, the J end by 2 bases, with 18 bases between. From germline, CDR1 is SGHTA and CDR2 FQGTGA. The CDR3 contains 16 residues. CDR3 nucleotides: TGTGCCAGCAGCCCCGGGGGGGCCGAAGCAAACTATGGCTACACCTTC. This sequence encodes CASSPGGAEANYGYTF.

This clonotype was seen at least ten times. V is TRBV7-2 and J is TRBJ2-2, with 7 bases identical to TRBD1. The length of the CDR3 is 13 residues. Trimming took 6 bases from V and 6 from J; bases not matched to a gene: 4. The germline V gene encodes CDR1 SGHTA and CDR2 FQGNSA. The DNA of the CDR3 is TGTGCCAGCAGGAGACAGGGCGCCGGGGAGCTGTTTTTT. This gives the protein CASRRQGAGELFF. Full variable domain (rest looked up from reference TRBV7-2 and TRBJ2-2): GAGVSQSPSNKVTEKGKDVELRCDPISGHTALYWYRQSLGQGLEFLIYFQGNSAPDKSGLPSDRFSAERTGGSVSTLTIQRTQQEDSAVYLCASRRQGAGELFFGEGSRLTVL.

This clonotype was recorded a few times. V gene TRBV7-8 combines with J gene TRBJ2-3; 8 bases fit TRBD1. CDR1 is SGHVS, CDR2 FQNEAQ, per germline. This CDR3 has 12 amino acids. V trimming: 5 bases; J trimming: 11 bases; junction bases outside the gene matches: 6. For the CDR3, the DNA is TGTGCCAGCAGCCCCAGGGGGCGGTGGCAGTATTTT. Its translation is CASSPRGRWQYF.

This clonotype showed up just once. The rearrangement links TRBV30 to TRBJ2-2, with D possibly being TRBD2 (6 bases). The CDR3 covers 13 residues. Per germline, CDR1 GTSNPN and CDR2 SVGIG (reference sequence). Trimming took 4 bases from V and 7 from J, leaving 13 bases between them. CDR3 coding DNA: TGTGCCTGGACGGGGGTTCGCGGCGGGGAGCTGTTTTTT. This sequence encodes CAWTGVRGGELFF.

This clonotype was seen many times. This chain links TRBV28 with TRBJ2-5; D is uncertain. The germline V gene encodes CDR1 MDHEN and CDR2 SYDVKM. Trimming pared 4 bases from V and 4 bases from J, leaving 16 bases between. This CDR3 contains 15 residues. Here the CDR3 DNA reads TGTGCCAGCAGTTCTCCTACAGAGCGAGGAGAGACCCAGTACTTC. Translation gives CASSSPTERGETQYF.

The rearrangement uses TRBV28 and TRBJ1-1, with 7 bases that match TRBD1. J was trimmed by 6 bases and V by 5 bases; bases with no gene match: 3. Germline assignment: CDR1 MDHEN and CDR2 SYDVKM. There are 12 residues in the CDR3. DNA for the CDR3: TGTGCCAGCAGTACCCAGGGGGCTGAAGCTTTCTTT. It encodes CASSTQGAEAFF.

This chain connects TRBV20-1 to TRBJ1-2; no clear D gene. Germline assignment: CDR1 DFQATT and CDR2 SNEGSKA (reference sequence). V was clipped by 5 bases and J by 5 bases, with 15 bases between them. The CDR3 totals 13 residues. CDR3 residues: CSASRSVEYGYTF. The DNA for the CDR3 is TGCAGTGCTTCACGATCGGTCGAGTATGGCTACACCTTC.

A remark on this clonotype: A much larger clone lies one base from this, so it may be a read error. The chain has TRBV11-2 and TRBJ2-5, with 7 bases fitting TRBD2. Germline loops: CDR1 SGHAT, CDR2 FQNNGV. CDR3 length equals 15 residues. V shed 6 bases, J shed 5 bases, and the junction held 12 bases outside the gene matches. DNA for the CDR3: TGTGCCAGCAGTCGGTCCCTAGCGGAGGCGGAGACCCAGTACTTC. This sequence encodes CASSRSLAEAETQYF.

V and J are TRBV7-9 and TRBJ2-3; 7 nucleotides agree with TRBD2. The CDR3 is made up of 18 amino acids. V was pared by 1 base and J by 4 bases, with 14 bases of the junction left unmatched. CDR1 and CDR2 from the germline V gene are SEHNR and FQNEAQ (reference sequence). DNA for the CDR3: TGTGCCAGCAGCTTAGACGCTCTCCCCGGGGGGACCGCAGATACGCAGTATTTT. It specifies CASSLDALPGGTADTQYF. Filled out from reference TRBV7-9 and TRBJ2-3, the complete variable domain reads DTGVSQNPRHKITKRGQNVTFRCDPISEHNRLYWYRQTLGQGPEFLTYFQNEAQLEKSRLLSDRFSAERPKGSFSTLEIQRTEQGDSAMYLCASSLDALPGGTADTQYFGPGTRLTVL.

Worth noting for this clonotype: Since a much larger clone is just one base distant, this may be a read error. V gene TRBV7-4 combines with J gene TRBJ1-1, with D uncertain. V dropped 8 bases and J dropped 5 bases, with 24 bases sitting between them. The CDR3 sequence is 16 residues long. Germline-derived CDR1 and CDR2 are SGHVT and SQSDAQ. Here the CDR3 DNA reads TGTGCCAGCGCTTTCCTCGGGCGCGTGAAACGGACTGAAGCTTTCTTT. Encoded protein: CASAFLGRVKRTEAFF.

This clonotype was seen many times. The CDR3 DNA sequence: TGTGCCAGCAGCTTATACTTGAGCGGGGAGACCCAGTACTTC. Translated: CASSLYLSGETQYF. The chain combines TRBV7-6 with TRBJ2-5; D perhaps matches TRBD2 (6 bases). Trimming left V 2 bases short and J 5 bases short, with 12 bases between. Germline-derived CDR1 and CDR2 are SGHVS and FNYEAQ. This CDR3 region has 14 residues.

The chain is built from TRBV7-8 and TRBJ2-7; maybe TRBD1 (6 bases). This CDR3 comprises 12 residues. V was clipped by 9 bases and J by 0 bases, with 9 bases between them. CDR1 and CDR2 from the germline V gene are SGHVS and FQNEAQ. The CDR3 sequence is CASVDSSYEQYF. The CDR3 DNA reads TGTGCCAGTGTGGACAGCTCCTACGAGCAGTACTTC.

The rearrangement joins TRBV20-1 to TRBJ1-4; a possible D gene is TRBD1 (5 bases). Germline lookup yields CDR1 DFQATT and CDR2 SNEGSKA (reference sequence). V lost 0 bases to trimming and J lost 0 bases, with 8 bases between them. The CDR3 is 15 amino acids. The CDR3 here is CSARDVGATNEKLFF. Written as DNA, the CDR3 is TGCAGTGCTAGAGATGTAGGGGCAACTAATGAAAAACTGTTTTTT.

The table lists this clonotype with a few counts. V is TRBV10-3 and J is TRBJ2-7; 7 positions agree with TRBD2. V lost 0 bases, J lost 6 bases, and 11 bases stayed unmatched. This CDR3 is 16 amino acids long. Germline CDR1 is ENHRY and CDR2 is SYGVKD. The CDR3: CAISESGGGGYGEQYF. The DNA of the CDR3 is TGTGCCATCAGTGAGTCGGGAGGCGGGGGATACGGCGAGCAGTACTTC.

This clonotype was recorded at least ten times. V usage is TRBV2 and J usage is TRBJ2-7; 7 bases fit TRBD1. CDR3 length: 15 amino acids. V was clipped by 6 bases and J by 7 bases; unmatched bases: 15. CDR1 and CDR2 (germline): SNHLY, FYNNEI. The CDR3 DNA sequence: TGTGCCAGCAGCCAAAGGGGACAGATTACGGGGGAGCAGTACTTC. This codes for CASSQRGQITGEQYF.

This clonotype was counted between two and nine times. The chain carries TRBV19 and TRBJ1-2; 8 bases match TRBD1. CDR3 length: 13 amino acids. Germline assignment: CDR1 LNHDA and CDR2 SQIVND (reference sequence). V lost 8 bases and J lost 3; bases outside the gene matches: 5. The CDR3 loop reads CASANRGDYGYTF. The CDR3 nucleotides read TGTGCCAGTGCTAACAGGGGGGACTATGGCTACACCTTC.